This is a list of T cell receptor beta chains from one sample in a study of radiotherapy plus CTLA-4 blockade in lung cancer. Assay used: immunoSEQ multiplex PCR; TCRdb lists only in-frame clones, some missing. The sample lists about 49,000 clones; roughly four fifths were seen once. Sequenced here: peripheral blood, sampled from a patient treated with radiotherapy plus ipilimumab. These receptors were obtained from a human donor with non-small cell lung cancer who had stable disease on radiotherapy plus ipilimumab. Each CDR3 is given with its conserved first and last residue. Fields, in order: CDR3 protein, CDR3 DNA, V gene, clone size, D gene, J gene. D genes are given only for firm matches. For some rows the clone size is stated as once, few or many, or as a class when expanded; others skip it.

CASSLLASGDPEQYF TGTGCCAGCAGTTTATTGGCTAGCGGGGACCCCGAGCAGTACTTC TRBV27 few TRBD2 TRBJ2-7
CAIMKGAFNYGYTF TGTGCCATCATGAAGGGAGCTTTTAACTATGGCTACACCTTC TRBV28 - - TRBJ1-2
CASSEFATSRLKGYTF TGTGCCAGCAGTGAGTTTGCTACATCACGGTTAAAGGGCTACACCTTC TRBV6-1 - - TRBJ1-2
CASSEGAPNQPQHF TGCGCCAGCAGTGAGGGGGCCCCGAATCAGCCCCAGCATTTT TRBV10-1 few - TRBJ1-5
CASSLYGRTGGNSPLHF TGTGCCAGCAGTTTATATGGCCGGACAGGGGGTAATTCACCCCTCCACTTT TRBV27 - TRBD1 TRBJ1-6
CASRDRLNTEAFF TGTGCCAGCAGAGACAGGTTGAACACTGAAGCTTTCTTT TRBV19 - - TRBJ1-1
CSVGEVSSTDTQYF TGCAGCGTTGGTGAGGTCTCTAGCACAGATACGCAGTATTTT TRBV29-1 - - TRBJ2-3
CASSKGQGTQRINEKLFF TGTGCCAGCTCAAAAGGGCAGGGAACCCAGCGGATAAATGAAAAACTGTTTTTT TRBV19 - - TRBJ1-4
CASSPGRDGLGYEKLFF TGCGCCAGCAGCCCGGGGCGGGACGGATTAGGGTACGAAAAACTGTTTTTT TRBV5-1 - - TRBJ1-4
CASSDSPNQPQHF TGTGCCAGCAGTGACTCCCCTAATCAGCCCCAGCATTTT TRBV6-4 - - TRBJ1-5
CASRGTALNTEAFF TGTGCCAGCCGGGGGACAGCTCTGAACACTGAAGCTTTCTTT TRBV11-3 few TRBD1 TRBJ1-1
CASSQYSGGIYNEQFF TGCGCCAGCAGCCAGTATAGCGGGGGGATCTACAATGAGCAGTTCTTC TRBV4-3 - TRBD2 TRBJ2-1
CASSQVSTVWNTEAFF TGTGCCAGCAGCCAAGTATCCACCGTCTGGAACACTGAAGCTTTCTTT TRBV14 once - TRBJ1-1
CASSQGLSPLHF TGTGCCAGCAGCCAAGGATTATCGCCCCTCCACTTT TRBV14 - - TRBJ1-6
CASTEQGLSSEAFF TGTGCCAGCACCGAACAGGGCCTGTCCTCTGAAGCTTTCTTT TRBV6-6 - - TRBJ1-1
CASSLVQRGAQETQYF TGCGCCAGCAGCTTGGTTCAGCGGGGGGCTCAAGAGACCCAGTACTTC TRBV5-1 - TRBD2 TRBJ2-5
CASSPGESYGYTF TGTGCCAGCAGCCCAGGGGAGTCATATGGCTACACCTTC TRBV7-9 few - TRBJ1-2